Reported below is one TCR beta chain. The sample comes from a study of cytomegalovirus exposure and HLA in healthy donors. The PCR was carried out with 60 Vbeta primers and 13 Jbeta primers. Method: immunoSEQ multiplex PCR; TCRdb's copy keeps in-frame clones and lacks some. The data contain fewer than 200,000 clones, approximately 80% of them seen just once; the ten biggest clones take up about 0.77%. The CDR3 sequence is 14 residues long. Germline V gene sequence: CDR1 ENHRY, CDR2 SYGVKD. V gave up 6 bases and J gave up 6 bases, with 16 bases separating them. The chain employs TRBV10-3 and TRBJ2-3; D gene unclear. Sequencing was done on a sample of PBMCs. The source is a woman between 18 and 29 years old in good health and CMV-seronegative. The CDR3 DNA sequence: TGTGCCATCAGCGATGGGCGTGGTTCGGATACGCAGTATTTT. Translated: CAISDGRGSDTQYF.